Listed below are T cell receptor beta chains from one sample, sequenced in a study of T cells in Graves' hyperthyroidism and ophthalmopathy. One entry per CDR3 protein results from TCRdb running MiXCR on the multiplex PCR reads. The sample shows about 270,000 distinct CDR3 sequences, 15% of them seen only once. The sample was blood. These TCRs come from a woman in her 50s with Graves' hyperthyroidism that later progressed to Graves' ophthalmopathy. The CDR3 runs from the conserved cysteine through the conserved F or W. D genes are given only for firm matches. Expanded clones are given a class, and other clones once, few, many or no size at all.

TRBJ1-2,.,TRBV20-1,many,TGCAGTGCTAGAGATCCAGTCGGACTCTATGGCTACACCTTC,CSARDPVGLYGYTF
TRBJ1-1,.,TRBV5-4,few,TGTGCCAGCAGCTTGGACAACACTGAAGCTTTCTTT,CASSLDNTEAFF
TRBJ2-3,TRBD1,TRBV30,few,TGTGCCTGGAGTGGCCGGGACAGGGGGCAAGATACGCAGTATTTT,CAWSGRDRGQDTQYF
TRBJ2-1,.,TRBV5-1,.,TGCGCCAGCAGCATTAGGTGGGGCTCCTACAATGAGCAGTTCTTC,CASSIRWGSYNEQFF
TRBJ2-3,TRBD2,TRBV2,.,TGTGCCAGCATCCGGGGACTAGCGGGACCAGATACGCAGTATTTT,CASIRGLAGPDTQYF
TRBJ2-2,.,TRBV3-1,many,TGTGCCAGCAGCCCCTTTTGGGGGCCCGGGGAGCTGTTTTTT,CASSPFWGPGELFF
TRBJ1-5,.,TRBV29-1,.,TGCAGCGTTACCGGGACTGAGGTTATTCAGCCCCAGCATTTT,CSVTGTEVIQPQHF
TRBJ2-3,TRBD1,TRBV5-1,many,TGCGCCAGCAGCGAGGGACAGGTACCTAGCACAGATACGCAGTATTTT,CASSEGQVPSTDTQYF
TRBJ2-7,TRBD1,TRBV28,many,TGTGCCAGCAGCACAGGACAGGGCTACGAGCAGTACTTC,CASSTGQGYEQYF
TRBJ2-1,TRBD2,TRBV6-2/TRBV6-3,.,TGTGCCAGCACCGCCAGCGGGAGATCCAATGAGCAGTTCTTC,CASTASGRSNEQFF
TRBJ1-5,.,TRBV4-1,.,TGCGCCAGCAGCCAAGATCGGTGGGGAGGGAATCAGCCCCAGCATTTT,CASSQDRWGGNQPQHF
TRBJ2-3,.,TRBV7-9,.,TGTGCCAGCCGGGGAGGAGGGGGCACAGATACGCAGTATTTT,CASRGGGGTDTQYF
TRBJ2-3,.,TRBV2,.,TGTGCCAGCAGACCACAGGGAACAGATACGCAGTATTTT,CASRPQGTDTQYF
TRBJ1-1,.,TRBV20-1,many,TGCAGTGCTAGGGTCCTGATGAACACTGAAGCTTTCTTT,CSARVLMNTEAFF
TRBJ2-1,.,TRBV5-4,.,TGTGCCAGCAGCTCCACCTACACAAGCTCCTACAATGAGCAGTTCTTC,CASSSTYTSSYNEQFF
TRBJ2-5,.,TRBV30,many,TGTGCCTGGAGTGGGGGGCTACAAGAGACCCAGTACTTC,CAWSGGLQETQYF
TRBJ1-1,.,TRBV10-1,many,TGCGCCAGCAGTGAAGGACAGACCACTGAAGCTTTCTTT,CASSEGQTTEAFF
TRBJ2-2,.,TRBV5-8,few,TGTGCCAGCAGCGGCCCCGGGAACACCGGGGAGCTGTTTTTT,CASSGPGNTGELFF
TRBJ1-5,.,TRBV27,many,TGTGCCAGCAGTCCTATCGGTAGCAATCAGCCCCAGCATTTT,CASSPIGSNQPQHF
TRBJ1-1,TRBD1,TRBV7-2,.,TGTGCCAGCAGTCTCTACAGGGGGCGGAACACTGAAGCTTTCTTT,CASSLYRGRNTEAFF
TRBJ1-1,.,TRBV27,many,TGTGCCAGCTGGGACCAATTTAGGGCTGAAGCTTTCTTT,CASWDQFRAEAFF
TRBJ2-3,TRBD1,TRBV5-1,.,TGTGCCAGCAGCTTTCCCCCGGGACAGCACGTAGATACGCAGTATTTT,CASSFPPGQHVDTQYF
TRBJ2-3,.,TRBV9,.,TGTGCCAGCAGCGTAAGGGGGAGTCCAGATACGCAGTATTTT,CASSVRGSPDTQYF
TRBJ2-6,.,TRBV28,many,TGTGCCAGCAGTTTTACGGGGTCCTCGCGGGCCAACGTCCTGACTTTC,CASSFTGSSRANVLTF
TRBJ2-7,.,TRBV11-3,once,TGTGCCAGCAGCACCCCAACTAGGATCAGGAACTCCTACGAGCAGTACTTC,CASSTPTRIRNSYEQYF
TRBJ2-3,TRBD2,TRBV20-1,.,TGCAGTGTTCCGGGGAGGGACGGGACTAGCGGCATTACCATTCCAGATACGCAGTATTTT,CSVPGRDGTSGITIPDTQYF
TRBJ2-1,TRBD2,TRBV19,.,TGTGCCAGTGGGACTAGCGGGAGAAACTACAATGAGCAGTTCTTC,CASGTSGRNYNEQFF
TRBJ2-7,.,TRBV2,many,TGTGCCAGCCCAAAGCCTGGGAACTCCTACGAGCAGTACTTC,CASPKPGNSYEQYF
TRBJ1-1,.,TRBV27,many,TGTGCCAGCAGCCCCCGGGGGGGGCACACTGAAGCTTTCTTT,CASSPRGGHTEAFF
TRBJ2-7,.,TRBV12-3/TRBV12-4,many,TGTGCCAGCAGTCCAGGGAGGTCCTACGAGCAGTACTTC,CASSPGRSYEQYF
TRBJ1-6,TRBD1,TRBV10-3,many,TGTGCCATCAGTGGGACAGGGACTAGCTATAATTCACCCCTCCACTTT,CAISGTGTSYNSPLHF
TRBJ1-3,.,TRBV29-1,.,TGCAGCGTTGGTGACAGAGGCTCTGGAAACACCATATATTTT,CSVGDRGSGNTIYF
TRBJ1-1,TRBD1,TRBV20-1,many,TGCAGTGCTAGGAAAAGGACAGGGGGGACTGAAGCTTTCTTT,CSARKRTGGTEAFF
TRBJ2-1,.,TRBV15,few,TGTGCCACCAGCAGAGCAGCGGCCAATGAGCAGTTCTTC,CATSRAAANEQFF
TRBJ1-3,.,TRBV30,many,TGTGCCTGGAGTCCCCGAATTTTTCCCATATATTTT,CAWSPRIFPIYF
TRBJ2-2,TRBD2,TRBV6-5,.,TGTGCCAGCAGTTACTCGCGGGAGGACACCGGGGAGCTGTTTTTT,CASSYSREDTGELFF
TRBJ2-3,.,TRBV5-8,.,TGTGCCAGCAGCCCCCAAGTACCCTTGGGAGATACGCAGTATTTT,CASSPQVPLGDTQYF
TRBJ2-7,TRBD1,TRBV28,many,TGTGCCAGCAGTTACAGACAGGGCTTTCTTTACGAGCAGTACTTC,CASSYRQGFLYEQYF
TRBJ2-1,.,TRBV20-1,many,TGCAGTGCTAGGGGGGACTTTCGAGAGCAGTTCTTC,CSARGDFREQFF
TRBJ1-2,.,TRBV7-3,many,TGTGCCAGCAGCCTCTACACGAATGAAGGCTACACCTTC,CASSLYTNEGYTF
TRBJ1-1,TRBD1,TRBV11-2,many,TGTGCCAGCAGCGATCGGGACAGGGCGAACGGAGAAGCTTTCTTT,CASSDRDRANGEAFF
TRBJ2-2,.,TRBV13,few,TGTGCCAGCAGCTCCCCCCCCCCTAGCGTCGGGGAGCTGTTTTTT,CASSSPPPSVGELFF
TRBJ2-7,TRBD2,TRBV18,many,TGTGCCAGCTCACCGGAGGTGCGGGAGGCCGAGCAGTACTTC,CASSPEVREAEQYF
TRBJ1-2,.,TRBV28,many,TGTGCCAGCAGCCTGGGCCCTGAAGACCCCCAAGACCTTGCTGGCTACACCTTC,CASSLGPEDPQDLAGYTF